This T cell receptor (beta chain) was identified during a study of CD8 T cells in ankylosing spondylitis. This clonotype has at least ten counts. V lost 6 bases and J lost 0, with 6 bases in between. The V gene's germline CDR1 is MNHEY and CDR2 SVGAGI. This CDR3 region has 14 residues. TCRdb passed the 5' RACE reads through MiXCR, listing each CDR3 protein once. The sample records hundreds of thousands of distinct CDR3 sequences, about a quarter being singletons. The rearrangement uses TRBV6-5 and TRBJ2-6; D remains unclear. The receptor was isolated from a male donor with ankylosing spondylitis or in good health (not recorded which). Sequenced material: blood, either unsorted or a sorted T cell fraction (not recorded which). CDR3 nucleotides: TGTGCCAGCAGACTCGACTCTGGGGCCAACGTCCTGACTTTC. Translated: CASRLDSGANVLTF.